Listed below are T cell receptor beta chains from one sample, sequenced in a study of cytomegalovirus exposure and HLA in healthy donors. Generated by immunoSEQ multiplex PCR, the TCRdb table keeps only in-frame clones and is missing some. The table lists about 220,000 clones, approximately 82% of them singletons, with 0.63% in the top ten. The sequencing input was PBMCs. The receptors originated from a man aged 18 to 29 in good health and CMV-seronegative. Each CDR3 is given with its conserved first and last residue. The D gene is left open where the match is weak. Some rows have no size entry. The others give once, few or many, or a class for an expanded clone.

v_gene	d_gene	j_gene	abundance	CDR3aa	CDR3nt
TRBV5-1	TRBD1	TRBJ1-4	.	CASSSQTGTNEKLFF	TGCGCCAGCAGCTCCCAGACAGGGACTAATGAAAAACTGTTTTTT
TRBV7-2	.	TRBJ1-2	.	CASSWLGASIYGYTF	TGTGCCAGCAGCTGGTTGGGGGCGTCAATCTATGGCTACACCTTC
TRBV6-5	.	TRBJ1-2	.	CASSEITQVAGYTF	TGTGCCAGCAGTGAAATAACGCAGGTCGCGGGCTACACCTTC
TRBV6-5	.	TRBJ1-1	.	CASSHPGGLTEAFF	TGTGCCAGCAGCCACCCCGGGGGTCTGACTGAAGCTTTCTTT
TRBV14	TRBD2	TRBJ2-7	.	CASSRTSGSEQYF	TGTGCCAGCAGCCGGACTAGCGGGAGCGAGCAGTACTTC
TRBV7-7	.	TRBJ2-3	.	CASSLDAGDTQYF	TGTGCTAGCAGCTTAGATGCCGGAGATACGCAGTATTTT
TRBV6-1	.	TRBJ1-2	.	CAIPSVYYGYTF	TGTGCCATACCCTCGGTGTACTATGGCTACACCTTC
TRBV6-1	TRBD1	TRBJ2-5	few	CASNRGRGGETQYF	TGTGCCAGCAACAGGGGGAGAGGTGGGGAGACCCAGTACTTC
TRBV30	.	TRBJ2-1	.	CAWSILNNEQFF	TGTGCCTGGAGTATACTGAACAATGAGCAGTTCTTC
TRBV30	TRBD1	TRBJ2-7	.	CAWSPGQGPDEQYF	TGTGCCTGGAGCCCGGGACAGGGACCCGACGAGCAGTACTTC
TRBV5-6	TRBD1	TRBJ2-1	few	CASSADRSSYNEQFF	TGTGCCAGCAGCGCGGACAGGAGCTCCTACAATGAGCAGTTCTTC
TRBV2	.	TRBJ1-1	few	CASSERTWETEAFF	TGTGCCAGCAGTGAACGTACGTGGGAGACTGAAGCTTTCTTT
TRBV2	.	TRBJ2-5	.	CASSEGPGETQYF	TGTGCCAGCAGTGAGGGTCCGGGGGAGACCCAGTACTTC
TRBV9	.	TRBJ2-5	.	CASSALGEGGTQYF	TGTGCCAGCAGCGCCTTGGGGGAGGGGGGGACCCAGTACTTC
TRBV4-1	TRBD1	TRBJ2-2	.	CASSHLQGDRTGELFF	TGCGCCAGCAGCCACCTACAGGGGGATCGCACCGGGGAGCTGTTTTTT
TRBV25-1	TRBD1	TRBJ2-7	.	CASSETGIGYEQYF	TGTGCCAGCAGTGAGACAGGGATAGGCTACGAGCAGTACTTC
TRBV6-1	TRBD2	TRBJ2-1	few	CATSILAGVHEQFF	TGTGCCACTTCGATACTAGCGGGAGTCCATGAGCAGTTCTTC
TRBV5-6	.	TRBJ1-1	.	CASSSAGGALAFF	TGTGCCAGCAGCTCGGCAGGTGGGGCACTCGCTTTCTTT
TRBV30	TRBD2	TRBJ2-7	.	CAYDSSGSSYEQYF	TGTGCCTATGACTCTAGCGGGAGTAGCTACGAGCAGTACTTC
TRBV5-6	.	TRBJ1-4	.	CASSSGRNEKLFF	TGTGCCAGCAGCTCAGGCCGGAATGAAAAACTGTTTTTT
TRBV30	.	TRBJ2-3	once	CAWSTTGFTQYF	TGTGCCTGGAGTACGACAGGTTTTACGCAGTATTTT
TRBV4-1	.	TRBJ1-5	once	CASSQEETGNQPQHF	TGCGCCAGCAGCCAAGAAGAAACAGGGAATCAGCCCCAGCATTTT
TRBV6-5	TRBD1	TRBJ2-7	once	CASSYFGTGTYEQYF	TGTGCCAGCAGTTACTTTGGGACAGGGACCTACGAGCAGTACTTC
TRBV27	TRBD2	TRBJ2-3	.	CASTPSGRAWDTQYF	TGTGCCAGCACCCCAAGCGGGAGGGCCTGGGATACGCAGTATTTT
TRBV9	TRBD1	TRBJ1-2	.	CASSGTGGMYGYTF	TGTGCCAGCAGCGGGACAGGGGGCATGTATGGCTACACCTTC
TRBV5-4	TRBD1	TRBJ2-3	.	CASSLEGGADTQYF	TGTGCCAGCAGCTTGGAAGGGGGCGCGGATACGCAGTATTTT
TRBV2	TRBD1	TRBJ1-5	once	CASRRQGPQHF	TGTGCCAGCAGGAGACAGGGGCCCCAGCATTTT
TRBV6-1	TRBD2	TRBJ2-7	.	CALTPGTSEHEQYF	TGTGCCCTCACTCCTGGGACTAGCGAGCACGAGCAGTACTTC
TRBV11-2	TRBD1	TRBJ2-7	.	CASRRGQGYEQYF	TGTGCCAGCAGGCGGGGACAGGGGTACGAGCAGTACTTC
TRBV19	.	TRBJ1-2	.	CASISGDYGYTF	TGTGCCAGTATTTCAGGGGACTATGGCTACACCTTC
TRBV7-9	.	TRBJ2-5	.	CASSLGQAEETQYF	TGTGCCAGCAGCTTAGGACAGGCAGAAGAGACCCAGTACTTC
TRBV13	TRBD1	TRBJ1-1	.	CASSPRDRGNTEAFF	TGTGCCAGCAGCCCGAGGGACAGGGGGAACACTGAAGCTTTCTTT
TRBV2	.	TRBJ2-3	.	CASNSPSTEQYF	TGTGCCAGCAATTCTCCTAGCACGGAGCAGTATTTT
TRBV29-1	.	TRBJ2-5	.	CSVVTSAEQYF	TGCAGCGTTGTAACGTCGGCGGAGCAGTACTTC
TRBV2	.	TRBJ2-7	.	CASQTRSEQYF	TGTGCCAGCCAGACTAGGAGTGAGCAGTACTTC
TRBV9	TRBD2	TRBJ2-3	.	CASSASGDTNTQYF	TGTGCCAGCAGCGCTAGCGGGGACACGAATACGCAGTATTTT
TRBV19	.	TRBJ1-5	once	CASSSLDRNQPQHF	TGTGCCAGTAGTTCCCTAGACAGGAATCAGCCCCAGCATTTT
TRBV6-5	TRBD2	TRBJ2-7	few	CASRLGLAATLEQYF	TGTGCCAGCAGACTGGGACTAGCGGCTACGCTCGAGCAGTACTTC
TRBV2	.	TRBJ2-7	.	CASSGGADSLYEQYF	TGTGCCAGCAGTGGAGGAGCAGATTCCCTCTACGAGCAGTACTTC
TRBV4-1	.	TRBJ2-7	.	CASSPVGGEQYF	TGCGCCAGCAGCCCCGTGGGGGGCGAGCAGTACTTC
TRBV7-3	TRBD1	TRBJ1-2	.	CASSSRTGGAAGYGYTF	TGTGCCAGCAGCTCAAGGACAGGGGGCGCGGCGGGCTATGGCTACACCTTC
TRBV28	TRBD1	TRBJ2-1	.	CASSFDRAYNEQFF	TGTGCCAGCAGTTTCGACAGGGCCTACAATGAGCAGTTCTTC
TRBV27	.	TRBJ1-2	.	CASSLQGYGYTF	TGTGCCAGCAGTTTACAGGGCTATGGCTACACCTTC
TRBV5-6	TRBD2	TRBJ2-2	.	CASSLVAGVGELFF	TGTGCCAGCAGCTTGGTCGCGGGAGTCGGGGAGCTGTTTTTT
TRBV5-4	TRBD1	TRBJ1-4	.	CASSRTGQLPEKLFF	TGTGCCAGCAGCAGGACGGGACAGCTACCAGAAAAACTGTTTTTT
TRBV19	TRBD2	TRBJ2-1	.	CASSRLAGEVPNEQFF	TGTGCCAGTAGTAGACTAGCGGGAGAAGTCCCCAATGAGCAGTTCTTC
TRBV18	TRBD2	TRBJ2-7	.	CASSRTSGSSHEQYF	TGTGCCAGCTCTCGGACTAGCGGGAGTTCCCACGAGCAGTACTTC
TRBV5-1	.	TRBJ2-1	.	CASSLGGQSYNEQFF	TGCGCCAGCAGCTTGGGAGGACAGTCCTACAATGAGCAGTTCTTC
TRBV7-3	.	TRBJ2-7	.	CASSFYPSYEQYF	TGTGCCAGCAGCTTCTACCCCTCCTACGAGCAGTACTTC
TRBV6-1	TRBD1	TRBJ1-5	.	CASSEQGAYGQPQHF	TGTGCCAGCAGTGAACAGGGGGCTTACGGGCAGCCCCAGCATTTT
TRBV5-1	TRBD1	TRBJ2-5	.	CASSAQGAGRETQYF	TGCGCCAGCAGCGCACAGGGGGCAGGGAGAGAGACCCAGTACTTC
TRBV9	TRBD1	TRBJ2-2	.	CASSVTGDTGELFF	TGTGCCAGCAGCGTCACAGGGGACACCGGGGAGCTGTTTTTT
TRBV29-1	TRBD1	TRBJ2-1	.	CSGSGTGDYNEQFF	TGCAGCGGATCCGGGACAGGGGACTACAATGAGCAGTTCTTC
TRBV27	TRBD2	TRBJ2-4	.	CASSFWTSGKLIQYF	TGTGCCAGCAGTTTTTGGACTAGCGGGAAACTCATTCAGTACTTC
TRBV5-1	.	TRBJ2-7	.	CASSLAGRTYEQYF	TGCGCCAGCAGCCTGGCGGGGAGAACCTACGAGCAGTACTTC
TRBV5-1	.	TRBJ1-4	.	CASSLDRLATNEKLFF	TGCGCCAGCAGCTTGGACAGGCTCGCAACTAATGAAAAACTGTTTTTT
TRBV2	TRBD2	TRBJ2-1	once	CASSEDLSGNVNEQFF	TGTGCCAGCAGTGAAGACCTTAGCGGGAATGTAAATGAGCAGTTCTTC
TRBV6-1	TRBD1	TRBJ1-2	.	CASSDRTGGNYGYTF	TGTGCCAGCAGTGACCGGACAGGGGGCAACTATGGCTACACCTTC
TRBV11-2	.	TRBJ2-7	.	CASSSWQGRSTYEQYF	TGTGCCAGCAGCTCCTGGCAGGGTAGATCAACCTACGAGCAGTACTTC